This T cell receptor (beta chain) stems from a study of CD8 T cells in ankylosing spondylitis. Findings of the study overall: A TCR beta motif made of several highly homologous variants seemed typical of ankylosing spondylitis blood. Significant enrichment of disease-linked clones was reportedly seen in matched ankylosing spondylitis synovial fluid.

The V end lost 0 bases, the J end lost 8 bases, and 14 bases lay between the germline ends. The CDR3 loop spans 14 amino acids. The germline V gene has CDR1 SGHRS and CDR2 YFSETQ. This clonotype has only a few counts. Antigen specificity is unknown. Quantitative 5'-RACE was performed with molecular barcodes, and it yielded the TCR beta libraries. In TCRdb, the 5' RACE reads were re-called with MiXCR into one record per CDR3 protein. The table lists hundreds of thousands of distinct CDR3 sequences, roughly 27% of them singletons. The chain couples TRBV5-1 to TRBJ1-2; D call uncertain. The sequenced material came from blood, either unsorted or a sorted T cell fraction (not recorded which). This TCR derives from a male donor with ankylosing spondylitis. This chain's CDR3 is CASSLAFESGGYTF. CDR3 DNA: TGCGCCAGCAGCTTGGCCTTCGAATCGGGGGGCTACACCTTC. Combining the CDR3 with reference TRBV5-1 and TRBJ1-2 gives the whole variable domain KAGVTQTPRYLIKTRGQQVTLSCSPISGHRSVSWYQQTPGQGLQFLFEYFSETQRNKGNFPGRFSGRQFSNSRSEMNVSTLELGDSALYLCASSLAFESGGYTFGSGTRLTVV.